The T cell receptor (beta chain) under discussion was sequenced for a study of regulatory T cells in long-lasting Graves disease. Study context: The study enrolled newly diagnosed Graves' patients on antithyroid drugs under 3 months.

Regarding the study as a whole: The study found TRBV28, TRBJ1-2 and TRBJ2-5 favored in persistent disease. Patients with persistent disease shared some 3,000 public clonotypes, outpacing the 900 to 1,000 shared by new patients.

Libraries of TCR beta came from iRepertoire HTBI primers plus Arm-PCR of CDR3 regions. TCRdb re-derived calls from the multiplex PCR reads in MiXCR, one entry per CDR3 protein. The sample consists of about 240,000 distinct CDR3 sequences, 20% to 25% of them appearing once. Germline V gives CDR1 MNHEY, CDR2 SVGEGT. Trimming shortened V by 0 bases and J by 6 bases, and 7 bases separated the two germline ends. This CDR3 spans 13 amino acids. This sample's time point: newly diagnosed GD, antithyroid drugs for less than 3 months. TCR sequences were obtained from RNA taken from PBMCs. This clonotype was counted at least ten times. As yet, its antigen is unknown.

The chain combines TRBV6-2 or TRBV6-3 with TRBJ2-3; unclear D gene. The starting material was peripheral blood mononuclear cells (PBMCs), obtained at new diagnosis, from a patient treated with antithyroid drugs. This sequence was found in a female donor with Graves disease. As DNA, the CDR3 is TGTGCCAGCAGTTACTCGAGAAGGGATACGCAGTATTTT. It encodes CASSYSRRDTQYF.